A single sample is the source of the 13 T cell receptor beta chains below, sequenced in a study of T cell clonality in common variable immunodeficiency. Here immunoSEQ multiplex PCR was the method, and the copy in TCRdb shows in-frame clones only, minus some. Singletons are absent from the sample, which has roughly 58,000 clones. Sequenced material: peripheral blood mononuclear cells. These receptors were obtained from a person aged 18 to 70 in good health.

This clone was detected a few times. An end of the junction differs from the germline gene, which may be a read error. The missing CDR3 end, 3 residues past where the read stops, is filled in from the germline J gene. V is TRBV7-9 and J is TRBJ2-3; a possible D gene is TRBD2 (5 bases). This CDR3 comprises 14 residues. Germline V gives CDR1 SEHNR, CDR2 FQNEAQ (reference sequence). The CDR3 DNA, read in part, is TGTTCCAGCAGCCGCTGGTCGGGGATAAGTACG. This encodes CSSSRWSGIST. In full, the CDR3 reads CSSSRWSGISTQYF. The full variable domain, in which reference TRBV7-9 and TRBJ2-3 provide the parts outside the CDR3, is DTGVSQNPRHKITKRGQNVTFRCDPISEHNRLYWYRQTLGQGPEFLTYFQNEAQLEKSRLLSDRFSAERPKGSFSTLEIQRTEQGDSAMYLCSSSRWSGISTQYFGPGTRLTVL.

Comments on this clone: Read sequence stops 3 residues before the CDR3 end, and the germline J gene provides the missing end. The chain uses TRBV2 and TRBJ1-2; D is unresolved. The CDR3 is 12 residues long. In germline, CDR1 is SNHLY, CDR2 FYNNEI. The CDR3 sequence: CATRLAFNDYTF. The CDR3 DNA, read in part, is TGTGCCACCCGACTAGCTTTTAACGAC.

This clone has a count of ten or more. The observed sequence ends 3 residues before the CDR3 terminus, with the missing tail filled in from the germline J gene. The chain joins TRBV30 to TRBJ1-1; 8 bases line up with TRBD1. The V gene's germline CDR1 is GTSNPN and CDR2 SVGIG (reference sequence). This CDR3 comprises 14 residues. Trimming removed 6 bases from V and 1 base from J; junction bases left unmatched: 7. The CDR3 DNA, read in part, is TGTGCCTGCCTCAGGGGGCAGGGGAACACTGAA. Its protein is CACLRGQGNTE. Given in full, the CDR3 is CACLRGQGNTEAFF.

This clone occurred many times. The CDR3 end lies 3 residues beyond the end of the read and is filled in from the germline J gene. The rearrangement links TRBV5-1 to TRBJ1-2, with 9 bases aligning to TRBD1. CDR1 is SGHRS, CDR2 YFSETQ, per germline. The CDR3 length is 15 residues. Trimming cost V 1 base and J 7 bases; bases outside gene matches: 8. CDR3 in amino acids: CASSLREQGASGYTF. The CDR3 DNA, read in part, is TGCGCCAGCAGCTTGCGAGAACAGGGGGCGAGTGGC.

With regard to this clone: Read coverage stops 3 residues before the CDR3 terminus; the germline J gene supplies the remainder. This chain joins TRBV7-2 and TRBJ2-7; D gene uncertain. Trimming left V 1 base short and J 5 bases short, with 12 bases between. The CDR3 spans 14 residues. CDR1 and CDR2 from the germline V gene are SGHTA and FQGNSA. The CDR3 loop reads CASSLVAGWDEQYF. The part of the CDR3 DNA that was read is TGTGCCAGCAGCTTAGTGGCAGGATGGGACGAG.

This clone was picked up many times. The read is 3 residues too short to cover the CDR3 end, so that end is filled in from the germline J gene. The chain couples TRBV7-9 to TRBJ1-1; the D is unclear. Trimming pared 3 bases from V and 1 base from J, leaving 6 bases between. This CDR3 has 13 residues. Per the germline V gene, CDR1 is SEHNR and CDR2 is FQNEAQ (reference sequence). CDR3 residues: CASSFGGNTEAFF. CDR3 DNA (partial): TGTGCCAGCAGCTTCGGCGGGAACACTGAA.

This clone has at least ten counts. The read finishes 3 residues shy of the CDR3 end, and the germline J gene is used to complete it. V is TRBV6-1 and J is TRBJ2-3; maybe TRBD2 (5 bases). V was cut by 2 bases and J by 0 bases, with 15 bases left in between. CDR1 and CDR2 (germline): MNHNS, SASEGT. The CDR3 is 17 amino acids. Partial CDR3 DNA: TGTGCCAGCAGTGAAAAGGGCGTTAGGAGGAGCACAGATACG. Protein sequence: CASSEKGVRRSTDT. The CDR3 in its entirety is CASSEKGVRRSTDTQYF.

This clone was detected many times. The read ends 3 residues shy of where the CDR3 ends; the end is completed using the germline J gene. The J gene is TRBJ2-7, the V gene TRBV20-1, with 9 positions matching TRBD2. The CDR3 loop spans 12 amino acids. The V segment lost 6 bases and the J segment 4 bases; nucleotides outside the gene matches: 4. In germline, CDR1 is DFQATT, CDR2 SNEGSKA (reference sequence). The CDR3 DNA, read in part, is TGCAGTGCCAGACTAGCGGAATACGAG. Protein: CSARLAEYE. The whole CDR3 reads CSARLAEYEQYF.

This clone occurred many times. The read halts 3 residues ahead of the CDR3 end, with the missing end drawn from the germline J gene. The gene calls are TRBV6-1 and TRBJ1-5, with D perhaps matching TRBD1 (5 bases). Trimming took 3 bases from V and 1 from J, leaving 10 bases between them. Germline V lookup: CDR1 MNHNS, CDR2 SASEGT. The CDR3 totals 15 residues. CDR3 DNA, as far as it was read: TGTGCCAGCAGTGAGGAGGAGGGGAGCAATCAGCCC. Its protein is CASSEEEGSNQP. The whole CDR3 protein reads CASSEEEGSNQPQHF.

The DNA read from the CDR3 is TGCGCCAGCAGCTTGTCCGCCGGCCAGGAGACG. This codes for CASSLSAGQET. The complete CDR3 reads CASSLSAGQETQYF. The chain employs TRBV5-1 and TRBJ2-3; D ambiguous. The DNA ends 3 residues before the CDR3 does, and the rest of the CDR3 is filled in from the germline J gene. This CDR3 region has 14 residues. Germline loops: CDR1 SGHRS, CDR2 YFSETQ.

The sample holds many counts of this clone. The CDR3 end lies 3 residues beyond the end of the read and is filled in from the germline J gene. The J gene is TRBJ2-1, the V gene TRBV30; 9 bases map to TRBD1. Unmatched junction bases numbered 4, after V lost 1 base and J lost 6 bases. Germline lookup yields CDR1 GTSNPN and CDR2 SVGIG (reference sequence). The CDR3 extends over 14 amino acids. CDR3 DNA, as far as it was read: TGTGCCTGGAGTGAGGGGACAGGGTTCAATGAG. It is translated as CAWSEGTGFNE. The entire CDR3 sequence reads CAWSEGTGFNEQFF. The full variable domain, its missing parts supplied by reference TRBV30 and TRBJ2-1, is SQTIHQWPATLVQPVGSPLSLECTVEGTSNPNLYWYRQAAGRGLQLLFYSVGIGQISSEVPQNLSASRPQDRQFILSSKKLLLSDSGFYLCAWSEGTGFNEQFFGPGTRLTVL.

This clone has a count of ten or more. Read sequence stops 3 residues before the CDR3 end, and the germline J gene provides the missing end. Distinct nucleotide sequences in the sample also encode this CDR3. This rearrangement joins TRBV18 to TRBJ1-3; 9 bases match TRBD1. Germline V gene lookup returns CDR1 KGHSH and CDR2 LQKENI. Trimming at V came to 3 bases and at J to 4 bases, leaving 4 bases not matched to a gene. The CDR3 length is 15 residues. Incomplete CDR3 DNA: TGTGCCAGCTCACCGGGACAGGGCGGAGGAAACACC. As protein: CASSPGQGGGNT. The full CDR3 protein reads CASSPGQGGGNTIYF.

This clone was counted ten times or more. The read stops 3 residues short of the end of the CDR3; the missing end is completed from the germline J gene. V usage is TRBV20-1 and J usage is TRBJ2-3, with D possibly being TRBD2 (6 bases). The CDR3 runs 15 residues. Germline CDR1 and CDR2: DFQATT and SNEGSKA (reference sequence). The V gene lost 3 bases and the J gene lost 2 bases, with 15 bases spanning the gap. The CDR3 sequence is CSARSAGLLTDTQYF. CDR3 bases read: TGCAGTGCTAGGTCTGCGGGACTCCTCACAGATACG.